The 25 T cell receptor beta chains in this list originate from one sample, sequenced in a study of blood T cell repertoires in COVID-19 (TCRdb year 2020). The library was built by means of the immunoSEQ multiplex PCR assay. The table comes from immuneACCESS by way of TCRdb, which keeps in-frame sequences with V and J called. Part of the clones is missing from these tables; in studies checked, under half for an unresolved V gene and the rest for unknown reasons. This sample is represented by about 390,000 clones; around 87% of them were singletons. The ten largest clones take up about 2.5% of the sample. Sequenced input: peripheral blood. The receptors here all came from a woman in her sixties with COVID-19, enrolled during active disease.

The chain joins TRBV7-6 to TRBJ1-1, with TRBD1 matching 7 bases. Germline-derived CDR1 and CDR2 are SGHVS and FNYEAQ. The CDR3 runs 16 residues. The junction had 13 bases not matched to a gene; V was cut back by 4 bases and J by 5 bases. This CDR3 is CASSSGGGALRTEAFF. The CDR3 DNA reads as TGTGCCAGCAGCTCCGGAGGGGGCGCATTGAGAACTGAAGCTTTCTTT.

The chain joins TRBV2 to TRBJ2-7; 9 bases fit TRBD2. The junction had 8 bases not matched to a gene; V was cut back by 11 bases and J by 3 bases. CDR1 and CDR2 (germline): SNHLY, FYNNEI. There are 13 residues in the CDR3. The CDR3 DNA follows: TGTGCCTGGCAGGCTAGCGGGGTCTACGAGCAGTACTTC. Protein: CAWQASGVYEQYF.

The chain uses TRBV7-8 and TRBJ2-7; 7 bases map to TRBD2. Germline trimming cut 2 bases from V and 3 bases from J; bases unmatched to any gene: 7. Germline-derived CDR1 and CDR2 are SGHVS and FQNEAQ. This CDR3 has 15 amino acids. In nucleotides, the CDR3 is TGTGCCAGCAGCTTACGTTCTAGCGGTAACTACGAGCAGTACTTC. Translating it yields CASSLRSSGNYEQYF.

The V call is TRBV10-3, the J call TRBJ2-4; 9 nucleotides match TRBD2. Per the germline V gene, CDR1 is ENHRY and CDR2 is SYGVKD. CDR3 size: 17 residues. The junction had 9 bases not matched to a gene; V was cut back by 2 bases and J by 4 bases. The CDR3 bases are TGTGCCATCAGTGAGGGGGAAGCGGGGGGCCATAAAAACATTCAGTACTTC. Its protein is CAISEGEAGGHKNIQYF.

This clone occurred a few times. The chain links TRBV2 to TRBJ1-2, with TRBD1 as a possible D gene (5 bases). This CDR3 spans 14 amino acids. Per germline, CDR1 SNHLY and CDR2 FYNNEI. The V and J ends lost 5 bases and 4 bases respectively, with 14 bases between them. The CDR3 here is CASSSRGDGYGYTF. The DNA for the CDR3 is TGTGCCAGCAGTTCCCGGGGGGACGGCTATGGCTACACCTTC.

The V gene is TRBV7-8, the J gene TRBJ1-6; TRBD1 aligns across 8 bases. V dropped 5 bases and J dropped 3; count of bases not matched to a gene: 6. In germline, CDR1 is SGHVS, CDR2 FQNEAQ. The CDR3 sequence is 16 residues long. The CDR3 loop reads CASSPGTGLYNSPLHF. The CDR3 DNA reads as TGTGCCAGCAGCCCGGGGACAGGTCTCTATAATTCACCCCTCCACTTT.

The chain recombines TRBV19 with TRBJ1-6, with 9 nucleotides matching TRBD1. The CDR3 consists of 18 residues. V lost 4 bases, J lost 0 bases, and 7 bases stayed unmatched. CDR1 LNHDA and CDR2 SQIVND come from the germline V gene (reference sequence). The CDR3: CASSNHRGPHSYNSPLHF. CDR3 nucleotide sequence: TGTGCCAGTAGTAACCACAGGGGGCCCCACTCCTATAATTCACCCCTCCACTTT.

This chain uses TRBV4-2 with TRBJ2-5, with D perhaps matching TRBD2 (5 bases). The V end lost 1 base, the J end lost 5 bases, and 11 bases lay between the germline ends. This CDR3 has 14 residues. Germline V lookup: CDR1 LGHNA, CDR2 YNFKEQ. The CDR3 loop is CASSQGNGVETQYF. The CDR3 DNA sequence: TGTGCCAGCAGCCAAGGAAACGGGGTGGAGACCCAGTACTTC.

This chain connects TRBV2 to TRBJ1-5; D remains unclear. The V end was cut by 6 bases, the J end by 5 bases, with 14 bases between. The CDR3 totals 14 residues. Germline assignment: CDR1 SNHLY and CDR2 FYNNEI. This CDR3 is CASSYLWGDQPQHF. In nucleotides, the CDR3 is TGTGCCAGCAGCTACCTTTGGGGAGATCAGCCCCAGCATTTT.

The chain has TRBV24-1 and TRBJ1-5; D gene uncertain. CDR3 length: 13 residues. Germline assignment: CDR1 KGHDR and CDR2 SFDVKD. V shed 6 bases and J shed 10 bases, with 15 bases lying between them. The DNA of the CDR3 is TGTGCCACCAGTCTGGGAGCTCCAAATCCCCAGCATTTT. As protein: CATSLGAPNPQHF.

CDR3 DNA sequence: TGTGCCAGCAGTCGGGGGGCCCTCAGCTCTGGAAACACCATATATTTT. This codes for CASSRGALSSGNTIYF. The chain links TRBV9 to TRBJ1-3; possible D gene TRBD1, 6 bases. This CDR3 comprises 16 residues. The V end lost 5 bases, the J end lost 0 bases, and 15 bases lay between the germline ends. Germline CDR1 reads SGDLS; CDR2 reads YYNGEE.

V and J are TRBV4-2 and TRBJ1-2; perhaps TRBD1 as D (5 bases). CDR1 is LGHNA, CDR2 YNFKEQ, per germline. The CDR3 extends over 15 amino acids. The germline V and J ends were trimmed by 3 bases and 4 bases, with 15 bases remaining between them. The CDR3 DNA sequence: TGTGCCAGCAGCCATGCGACAGTAAACGTCTATGGCTACACCTTC. Its protein is CASSHATVNVYGYTF.

The gene calls are TRBV5-1 and TRBJ1-5; weak D call: TRBD1 (6 bases). CDR1 is SGHRS and CDR2 is YFSETQ in the germline V gene. The V end lost 4 bases, the J end lost 6 bases, and 11 bases lay between the germline ends. The CDR3 contains 13 residues. The CDR3 coding sequence is TGCGCCAGCAGCCAAACAGGGAGTCAGCCCCAGCATTTT. It is translated as CASSQTGSQPQHF. Together with reference TRBV5-1 and TRBJ1-5, the CDR3 gives the full variable domain: KAGVTQTPRYLIKTRGQQVTLSCSPISGHRSVSWYQQTPGQGLQFLFEYFSETQRNKGNFPGRFSGRQFSNSRSEMNVSTLELGDSALYLCASSQTGSQPQHFGDGTRLSIL.

The CDR3 DNA is TGTGCTAGTGGACCTGGACTACTCAACACAGATACGCAGTATTTT. Its translation: CASGPGLLNTDTQYF. The chain employs TRBV12-5 and TRBJ2-3; a possible D gene is TRBD2 (6 bases). The CDR3 runs 15 residues. Germline V gives CDR1 LGHNT, CDR2 FRNRAP. V lost 6 bases and J 2 bases, leaving 15 bases between the germline ends.

The chain combines TRBV6-5 with TRBJ1-4; 9 bases are shared with TRBD1. Germline V CDR1 and CDR2: MNHEY, SVGAGI. The V segment lost 8 bases and the J segment 8 bases; nucleotides outside the gene matches: 6. CDR3 length: 13 amino acids. CDR3 loop: CASFGQGNEKLFF. The DNA for the CDR3 is TGTGCCAGCTTTGGACAGGGGAACGAAAAACTGTTTTTT.

This chain connects TRBV27 to TRBJ2-1; TRBD2 might be the D (5 bases). The CDR3 is 14 residues long. From germline, CDR1 is MNHEY and CDR2 SMNVEV (reference sequence). Trimming stripped 3 bases from V and 6 bases from J, with 12 bases between. The CDR3 loop reads CASSLPGYGNEQFF. The CDR3 DNA reads TGTGCCAGCAGTTTGCCGGGGTATGGCAATGAGCAGTTCTTC.

The V gene is TRBV11-2, the J gene TRBJ1-6; D is unresolved. The CDR3 covers 18 residues. V was cut by 1 base and J by 4 bases, with 17 bases left in between. Germline-derived CDR1 and CDR2 are SGHAT and FQNNGV. For the CDR3, the DNA is TGTGCCAGCAGCTTAGTAGGGAGGTGGACGGAATATAATTCACCCCTCCACTTT. It specifies CASSLVGRWTEYNSPLHF.

The chain joins TRBV5-1 to TRBJ1-3, with D possibly matching TRBD1 (5 bases). This CDR3 has 20 amino acids. Trimming shortened V by 1 base and J by 0 bases, and 23 bases separated the two germline ends. Germline V CDR1 and CDR2: SGHRS, YFSETQ. Here the CDR3 reads CASSLFRAKGRNSSGNTIYF. CDR3 in DNA: TGCGCCAGCAGCTTGTTCAGGGCCAAAGGGAGGAACTCCTCTGGAAACACCATATATTTT.

This clone was recorded a few times. The V and J genes are TRBV19 and TRBJ2-1; 11 bases map to TRBD2. Germline V lookup: CDR1 LNHDA, CDR2 SQIVND (reference sequence). V shed 2 bases and J 8 bases; nucleotides not matched to a gene: 2. The CDR3 has 14 amino acids. The CDR3 here is CASSILAGGDEQFF. The CDR3, as DNA: TGTGCCAGTAGTATACTAGCGGGGGGTGATGAGCAGTTCTTC.

The chain has TRBV2 and TRBJ2-3; 10 bases align to TRBD2. The CDR3 consists of 19 residues. Trimming cost V 2 bases and J 0 bases; bases outside gene matches: 11. Germline assignment: CDR1 SNHLY and CDR2 FYNNEI. The CDR3 spells CASSETPSSGRASTDTQYF. The CDR3 bases are TGTGCCAGCAGTGAAACCCCCTCTAGCGGGAGAGCTAGCACAGATACGCAGTATTTT.

The chain joins TRBV21-1 to TRBJ2-7; the listed D gene, TRBD1, was not tested against the DNA. TRBV21-1 is reported as a pseudogene. This CDR3 spans 15 amino acids. The CDR3: CASSTGTGVSYEQYF. CDR3 DNA sequence: TGTGCCAGCAGCACCGGGACAGGGGTTTCCTACGAGCAGTACTTC.

The rearrangement joins TRBV5-4 to TRBJ2-1, with D possibly TRBD1 on 5 matching bases. CDR3 length: 14 residues. Trimming stripped 5 bases from V and 3 bases from J, with 12 bases between. Germline V gene sequence: CDR1 SGHNT, CDR2 YYREEE (reference sequence). The CDR3 region is CASRDGHGYNEQFF. CDR3 DNA: TGTGCCAGCAGAGACGGACACGGCTACAATGAGCAGTTCTTC.

This chain joins TRBV5-4 and TRBJ1-1; 10 bases fit TRBD1. Germline V gene lookup returns CDR1 SGHNT and CDR2 YYREEE (reference sequence). J was trimmed by 3 bases and V by 3 bases; bases with no gene match: 11. This CDR3 is 17 amino acids long. Here the CDR3 reads CASSSRQGAGDDTEAFF. CDR3 in DNA: TGTGCCAGCAGCTCACGACAGGGGGCTGGTGATGACACTGAAGCTTTCTTT.

CDR3 sequence (DNA): TGTGCCAGCAGCTCGGACTCGGATACGCAGTATTTT. Translation gives CASSSDSDTQYF. The gene calls are TRBV14 and TRBJ2-3, with D maybe TRBD2 (5 bases). V lost 5 bases and J lost 6, with 9 bases in between. Germline CDR1 is SGHDN and CDR2 is FVKESK. The CDR3 has 12 residues.

This chain links TRBV12-5 with TRBJ2-3; D is possibly TRBD2 (6 bases). Germline V gene lookup returns CDR1 LGHNT and CDR2 FRNRAP. Trimming shortened V by 6 bases and J by 5 bases, and 15 bases separated the two germline ends. The CDR3 covers 14 residues. CDR3 sequence reads: CASGRDSNRDTQYF. In nucleotides, the CDR3 is TGTGCTAGTGGACGGGACTCCAATAGAGATACGCAGTATTTT.